The 27 T cell receptor beta chains presented below share a single source sample, sequenced in a study of T-cell reconstitution after alpha-beta-depleted transplantation in children. Unique molecular identifiers featured in how the TCRbeta library was prepared. From the PCR reads, TCRdb called clonotypes with MiXCR, one entry per CDR3 protein. The table lists a few hundred thousand distinct CDR3 sequences, over 20% of them singletons. The source was PBMCs, collected before TCRalphabeta/CD19-depleted stem cell transplant. The receptors were sampled from a boy under two years old with Wiskott-Aldrich syndrome, due to receive a stem cell transplant.

This clonotype was detected only a few times. The CDR3: CASSRSTSGSVYEQFF. CDR3 DNA sequence: TGCGCCAGCAGCCGGTCGACTAGCGGGAGTGTCTATGAGCAGTTCTTC. This chain uses TRBV5-1 with TRBJ2-1; 12 bases fit TRBD2. Germline CDR1 reads SGHRS; CDR2 reads YFSETQ. This CDR3 is built from 16 residues. The V and J ends lost 4 bases and 8 bases, in that order; junction bases with no gene match: 10.

The V call is TRBV6-1, the J call TRBJ2-3; no firm D call. CDR3 size: 14 residues. The germline V gene has CDR1 MNHNS and CDR2 SASEGT. The V end was cut by 6 bases, the J end by 2 bases, with 12 bases between. The CDR3 DNA follows: TGTGCCAGCAGCTTCCAGCCAGACACAGATACGCAGTATTTT. It encodes CASSFQPDTDTQYF.

There are a few counts of this clonotype. The J gene is TRBJ2-1, the V gene TRBV27; 8 bases align to TRBD2. Germline V gene data show CDR1 as MNHEY and CDR2 as SMNVEV (reference sequence). The CDR3 runs to 14 residues. With V trimmed by 7 bases and J by 5 bases, 7 bases remained unmatched. CDR3 loop: CASKELAVNNEQFF. CDR3 DNA sequence: TGTGCCAGCAAGGAACTAGCGGTGAACAATGAGCAGTTCTTC.

This sequence joins TRBV14 and TRBJ2-2; TRBD2 matches at 7 bases. Per germline, CDR1 SGHDN and CDR2 FVKESK. J was trimmed by 0 bases and V by 4 bases; bases with no gene match: 5. The CDR3 sequence is 16 residues long. CDR3 sequence reads: CASSRLAAPNTGELFF. CDR3 sequence (DNA): TGTGCCAGCAGCCGCCTAGCGGCACCGAACACCGGGGAGCTGTTTTTT.

This chain joins TRBV5-1 and TRBJ2-1; weak D call: TRBD2 (5 bases). The CDR3 covers 15 residues. V shed 0 bases and J shed 11 bases, with 18 bases lying between them. Germline values: CDR1 SGHRS, CDR2 YFSETQ. The CDR3 sequence: CASSLGGQTGTQQFF. In DNA form, the CDR3 reads TGCGCCAGCAGCTTGGGGGGTCAGACGGGAACGCAGCAGTTCTTC.

This chain joins TRBV24-1 and TRBJ2-1; a weak D match, TRBD1 (6 bases). The CDR3 runs 16 residues. Trimming cost V 4 bases and J 6 bases, with 18 bases left between them. In germline, CDR1 is KGHDR, CDR2 SFDVKD. The CDR3 region is CATSDPRGGEGNEQFF. In DNA, the CDR3 is TGTGCCACCAGTGACCCCCGAGGGGGTGAGGGCAATGAGCAGTTCTTC.

The V and J genes are TRBV29-1 and TRBJ2-5; 8 bases agree with TRBD2. The CDR3 has 15 amino acids. The trim removed 7 bases at V and 5 bases at J, leaving 15 bases unmatched. Germline assignment: CDR1 SQVTM and CDR2 ANQGSEA. Written as DNA, the CDR3 is TGCAGCGCCCTCGGAGGAGGGACTAGGGGGGAGACCCAGTACTTC. Its protein is CSALGGGTRGETQYF. The entire variable domain, with the rest obtained from reference TRBV29-1 and TRBJ2-5, is as follows: SAVISQKPSRDICQRGTSLTIQCQVDSQVTMMFWYRQQPGQSLTLIATANQGSEATYESGFVIDKFPISRPNLTFSTLTVSNMSPEDSSIYLCSALGGGTRGETQYFGPGTRLLVL.

The CDR3 reads CASSLATGTWQFF. The DNA of the CDR3 is TGCGCCAGCAGCTTGGCCACCGGGACATGGCAGTTCTTC. The chain is built from TRBV5-1 and TRBJ2-1, with D possibly being TRBD1 (6 bases). Germline-derived CDR1 and CDR2 are SGHRS and YFSETQ. V gave up 0 bases and J gave up 12 bases, with 13 bases separating them. This CDR3 comprises 13 residues. The full variable domain, rest sourced from reference TRBV5-1 and TRBJ2-1, is KAGVTQTPRYLIKTRGQQVTLSCSPISGHRSVSWYQQTPGQGLQFLFEYFSETQRNKGNFPGRFSGRQFSNSRSEMNVSTLELGDSALYLCASSLATGTWQFFGPGTRLTVL.

There are a few counts of this clonotype. The chain joins TRBV5-1 to TRBJ2-1; D is undetermined. This CDR3 region has 15 residues. Germline CDR1 reads SGHRS; CDR2 reads YFSETQ. V lost 0 bases and J 5 bases, leaving 12 bases between the germline ends. CDR3 in amino acids: CASSLDGSVDNEQFF. The CDR3 nucleotides are TGCGCCAGCAGCTTGGACGGGTCAGTTGACAATGAGCAGTTCTTC.

This clonotype turned up a few times. The rearrangement links TRBV5-4 to TRBJ2-1; TRBD2 aligns across 11 bases. CDR3 length: 16 residues. CDR1 and CDR2 (germline): SGHNT, YYREEE (reference sequence). Unmatched junction bases numbered 6, after V lost 4 bases and J lost 3 bases. The CDR3 DNA follows: TGTGCCAGCAGCGAATCCGGGACTAGCGGCTACAATGAGCAGTTCTTC. Translating it yields CASSESGTSGYNEQFF.

There are a few counts of this clonotype. The chain links TRBV5-1 to TRBJ1-1, with D tentatively TRBD1 (5 bases). The germline gives CDR1 SGHRS, CDR2 YFSETQ. The CDR3 spans 15 residues. Trimming removed 0 bases from V and 10 bases from J, with 19 bases in between. In DNA, the CDR3 is TGCGCCAGCAGCTTGGAACCCGGGGGGATTTCTCTAGCTTTCTTT. This translates into CASSLEPGGISLAFF.

In this sample, this clonotype turned up a few times. The V call is TRBV5-4, the J call TRBJ2-3; D is unclear. CDR1 is SGHNT, CDR2 YYREEE, per germline (reference sequence). CDR3 length: 14 amino acids. V was cut by 5 bases and J by 0 bases, with 10 bases left in between. CDR3: CASSQTTSTDTQYF. CDR3 in DNA: TGTGCCAGCAGTCAGACGACTAGCACAGATACGCAGTATTTT.

The chain employs TRBV20-1 and TRBJ2-7, with 12 bases lining up with TRBD2. The CDR3 is 15 amino acids. The J segment lost 2 bases and the V segment lost 4 bases, leaving 6 bases of the junction unmatched. Germline-derived CDR1 and CDR2 are DFQATT and SNEGSKA (reference sequence). The CDR3 reads CSATGTSGLPYEQYF. CDR3 nucleotides: TGCAGTGCTACCGGGACTAGCGGGCTCCCCTACGAGCAGTACTTC.

This clonotype was found a few times. The chain has TRBV20-1 and TRBJ2-5, with D possibly TRBD2 on 5 matching bases. The germline gives CDR1 DFQATT, CDR2 SNEGSKA (reference sequence). The CDR3 runs to 14 residues. Trimming cost V 0 bases and J 1 base, with 9 bases left between them. The CDR3 region is CSARDNRGQETQYF. The CDR3 region has the DNA TGCAGTGCTAGAGATAATCGGGGCCAAGAGACCCAGTACTTC.

The chain recombines TRBV7-9 with TRBJ1-5; the D is unclear. V lost 1 base, J lost 5 bases, and 9 bases lay in between. Germline CDR1 is SEHNR and CDR2 is FQNEAQ (reference sequence). This CDR3 contains 14 residues. The CDR3 here is CASSLGGFDQPQHF. As DNA, the CDR3 is TGTGCCAGCAGCTTAGGAGGGTTCGATCAGCCCCAGCATTTT. The full variable domain, completed using reference TRBV7-9 and TRBJ1-5, is DTGVSQNPRHKITKRGQNVTFRCDPISEHNRLYWYRQTLGQGPEFLTYFQNEAQLEKSRLLSDRFSAERPKGSFSTLEIQRTEQGDSAMYLCASSLGGFDQPQHFGDGTRLSIL.

This clonotype was detected only a few times. The chain joins TRBV6-2 or TRBV6-3 to TRBJ1-1; D possibly corresponds to TRBD1 (6 bases). V lost 5 bases to trimming and J lost 1 base, with 17 bases between them. Looked up from germline, CDR1 is MNHEY and CDR2 is SVGEGT. This CDR3 contains 16 residues. The CDR3 here is CASSTLRTARNTEAFF. For the CDR3, the DNA is TGTGCCAGCAGTACACTCAGGACAGCTAGGAACACTGAAGCTTTCTTT.

This clonotype was recorded a few times. The chain links TRBV9 to TRBJ2-7; the D gene is possibly TRBD2 (5 bases). V gave up 0 bases and J gave up 5 bases, with 9 bases separating them. The CDR3 is made up of 13 amino acids. Germline V gene lookup returns CDR1 SGDLS and CDR2 YYNGEE. CDR3 nucleotides: TGTGCCAGCAGCGTAGTCCCGGGGAACGAGCAGTACTTC. This codes for CASSVVPGNEQYF.

This clonotype was counted between two and nine times. This sequence joins TRBV11-1 and TRBJ2-1; 10 nucleotides match TRBD2. The CDR3 is 18 amino acids. Trimming cost V 1 base and J 3 bases; bases outside gene matches: 9. Germline V gives CDR1 SGHAT, CDR2 FQDESV (reference sequence). Here the CDR3 DNA reads TGTGCCAGCAGCTTAGGGGCCCTAGCGGGAGTGTACTACAATGAGCAGTTCTTC. Its protein product is CASSLGALAGVYYNEQFF.

V gene TRBV24-1 combines with J gene TRBJ2-3; maybe TRBD1 (5 bases). This CDR3 comprises 15 residues. The germline CDR1 and CDR2 sequences are KGHDR and SFDVKD. Between the trimmed V and J ends, which lost 3 bases and 0 bases, there was a span of 9 bases. The CDR3, as DNA: TGTGCCACCAGTGATCCGACAGATAGCACAGATACGCAGTATTTT. Its translation: CATSDPTDSTDTQYF.

V gene TRBV10-2 combines with J gene TRBJ2-2, with no clear D. Germline V gene data show CDR1 as WSHSY and CDR2 as SAAADI. V lost 8 bases to trimming and J lost 3 bases, with 10 bases between them. CDR3 length: 13 residues. The DNA for the CDR3 is TGCGCCAGCCTAAAGTTTTACACCGGGGAGCTGTTTTTT. The encoded protein is CASLKFYTGELFF.

The genes are TRBV3-1 and TRBJ2-3, with 7 nucleotides matching TRBD2. CDR1 is LGHDT, CDR2 YNNKEL, per germline (reference sequence). The CDR3 covers 15 residues. With V trimmed by 4 bases and J by 4 bases, 8 bases remained unmatched. The CDR3: CASSRLPAGADTQYF. CDR3 in DNA: TGTGCCAGCAGCCGCCTACCGGCGGGGGCAGATACGCAGTATTTT.

This clonotype was found once. V and J are TRBV6-5 and TRBJ2-3; TRBD2 agrees at 13 bases. CDR3 length: 17 amino acids. Trimming removed 2 bases from V and 4 bases from J; junction bases left unmatched: 6. The V gene's germline CDR1 is MNHEY and CDR2 SVGAGI. CDR3 nucleotide sequence: TGTGCCAGCAGTTACACTAGCGGGAGGGCCGGTCCAGATACGCAGTATTTT. Encoded protein: CASSYTSGRAGPDTQYF.

This clonotype showed up just a few times. The rearrangement links TRBV6-5 to TRBJ2-7; 7 bases fit TRBD2. Germline V gives CDR1 MNHEY, CDR2 SVGAGI. Trimming took 0 bases from V and 3 from J; bases not matched to a gene: 2. This CDR3 has 14 residues. The CDR3 sequence is CASSYSGGNYEQYF. For the CDR3, the DNA is TGTGCCAGCAGTTACTCGGGGGGGAACTACGAGCAGTACTTC.

The chain employs TRBV12-3 or TRBV12-4 and TRBJ2-1; 7 nucleotides agree with TRBD1. CDR3 length: 14 residues. With 3 bases clipped from V and 5 bases from J, the junction kept 4 bases outside the gene matches. The DNA of the CDR3 is TGTGCCAGCAGTTTTTGGCAGGGGGACAATGAGCAGTTCTTC. It translates to CASSFWQGDNEQFF.

The gene calls are TRBV7-2 and TRBJ2-1; the D is unclear. V was shortened by 6 bases and J by 2 bases, with 17 bases between the two germline ends. The germline gives CDR1 SGHTA, CDR2 FQGNSA. CDR3 length: 16 amino acids. CDR3 in amino acids: CASSSVVGTPYNEQFF. CDR3 nucleotides: TGTGCCAGCAGTTCAGTTGTCGGAACTCCCTACAATGAGCAGTTCTTC.

This clonotype was observed a handful of times. The chain combines TRBV4-1 with TRBJ1-2; D ambiguous. Germline assignment: CDR1 MGHRA and CDR2 YSYEKL. Trimming stripped 1 base from V and 4 bases from J, with 16 bases between. The length of the CDR3 is 16 residues. The CDR3 DNA is TGCGCCAGCAGCCAAGGAACCGGGCTCAGTCGCTATGGCTACACCTTC. Protein: CASSQGTGLSRYGYTF.

The chain couples TRBV29-1 to TRBJ2-4; TRBD2 matches 10 bases. CDR1 and CDR2 (germline): SQVTM, ANQGSEA. V dropped 7 bases and J dropped 5; count of bases not matched to a gene: 5. The CDR3 has 13 residues. DNA for the CDR3: TGCAGCGGGGGGCTAGCGGGAGAAAACATTCAGTACTTC. This translates into CSGGLAGENIQYF.